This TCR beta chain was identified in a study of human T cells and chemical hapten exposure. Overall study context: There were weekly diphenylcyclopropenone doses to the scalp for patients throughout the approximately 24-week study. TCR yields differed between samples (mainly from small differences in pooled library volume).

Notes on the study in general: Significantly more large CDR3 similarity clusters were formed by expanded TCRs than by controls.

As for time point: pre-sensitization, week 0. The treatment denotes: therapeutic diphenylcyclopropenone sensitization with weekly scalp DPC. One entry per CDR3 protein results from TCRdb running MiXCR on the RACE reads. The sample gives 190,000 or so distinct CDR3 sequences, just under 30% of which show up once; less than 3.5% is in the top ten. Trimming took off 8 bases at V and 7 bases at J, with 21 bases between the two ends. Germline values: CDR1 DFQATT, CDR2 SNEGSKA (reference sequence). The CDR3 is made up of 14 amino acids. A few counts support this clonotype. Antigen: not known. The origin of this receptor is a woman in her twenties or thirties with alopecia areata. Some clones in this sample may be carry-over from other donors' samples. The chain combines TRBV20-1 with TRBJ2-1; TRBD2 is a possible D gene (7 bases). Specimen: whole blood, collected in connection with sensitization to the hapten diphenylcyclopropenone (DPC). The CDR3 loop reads CSSKPGLGGNEQFF. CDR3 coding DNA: TGCAGTTCAAAGCCCGGACTAGGGGGGAATGAGCAGTTCTTC.